The clone carrying this T cell receptor (beta chain) was recorded many times. The data stem from a study of T-cell reconstitution after alpha-beta-depleted transplantation in children. A TCRbeta library incorporating unique molecular identifiers was prepared. TCRdb re-called the PCR reads through MiXCR, storing one row per CDR3 protein. The sample holds some 220,000 distinct CDR3 sequences, around 9.6% seen once. V shed 2 bases and J shed 6 bases, with 13 bases lying between them. CDR1 is WNHNN and CDR2 is SYGVQD in the germline V gene (reference sequence). This CDR3 has 14 residues. The sample in question was PBMCs from the stem cell graft donor, obtained from the stem cell graft. This chain joins TRBV10-1 and TRBJ1-1; D is ambiguous. The TCR originated in a human donor who donated a stem cell graft to a child with acute lymphoblastic leukemia. CDR3 amino acids: CASSEKGPRAEAFF. CDR3 in DNA: TGCGCCAGCAGTGAGAAAGGACCCCGGGCTGAAGCTTTCTTT.